Here is one TCR beta chain with its context. TCRdb re-called the RACE reads with MiXCR, one entry per CDR3 protein. The sample consists of 30,000 to 40,000 distinct CDR3 sequences, 10% to 15% of them appearing once. The time point: pre-sensitization, week 0. The treatment denotes: therapeutic diphenylcyclopropenone sensitization with weekly scalp DPC. The starting material, unfractionated whole blood, was used for total RNA extraction. This entry comes from a study of human T cells and chemical hapten exposure. Background on the study: Sensitization used 2% DPC on around 2 cm by around 2 cm upper inner arm skin. Slight volume differences across pooled libraries mainly accounted for varying per-sample TCR yields.

The CDR3 length is 17 residues. Trimming stripped 2 bases from V and 5 bases from J, with 20 bases between. Sequencing was performed on whole blood, taken in connection with sensitization to the hapten diphenylcyclopropenone (DPC). The sequence derives from a middle-aged woman with alopecia areata. Some clones in this sample may be carry-over from other donors' samples. The rearrangement links TRBV12-3 or TRBV12-4 to TRBJ2-3; D is perhaps TRBD1 or TRBD2 (6 bases each). The CDR3 nucleotides are TGTGCCAGCAGTTTAAATGGGCCGGGGGCAGGTGGAGATACGCAGTATTTT. Its translation is CASSLNGPGAGGDTQYF.